The present T cell receptor beta chain was sequenced within a study of glioma-infiltrating T cells after dendritic cell vaccination. Study context: Samples are from glioblastoma patients in Phase I and II dendritic cell vaccine trials.

Here immunoSEQ multiplex PCR was the method, and the copy in TCRdb shows in-frame clones only, minus some. The table lists more than 95,000 clones, nearly 90% of them singletons. Noted time point: after dendritic cell vaccination, including at tumor progression/relapse. Sequenced material: blood, taken after dendritic cell vaccination. The source of this sequence is a human donor with glioblastoma.

CDR3 in DNA: TGTGCCAGCAGTTTACGCGGCCCCTACGAGCAGTACTTC. It encodes CASSLRGPYEQYF. V usage is TRBV6-5 and J usage is TRBJ2-7; D uncertain. Germline V gene sequence: CDR1 MNHEY, CDR2 SVGAGI. The V end was cut by 4 bases, the J end by 2 bases, with 9 bases between. The CDR3 sequence is 13 residues long.